The next 5 T cell receptor beta chains were all read from a single sample in a study of blood T cell repertoires in COVID-19. Repertoires were generated with immunoSEQ multiplex PCR, while TCRdb's copy carries only in-frame clones and drops some. Of about 270,000 clones in the sample, approximately 86% were seen once. The specimen was peripheral blood. The origin of the receptors is a man in his forties or fifties with active or convalescent COVID-19.

The V and J genes are TRBV5-1 and TRBJ2-5, with D perhaps TRBD1 (5 bases). CDR1 SGHRS and CDR2 YFSETQ come from the germline V gene. This CDR3 is 13 amino acids long. The germline V and J ends were trimmed by 3 bases and 5 bases, with 11 bases remaining between them. CDR3 coding DNA: TGCGCCAGCAGCTATCAGGGCGCGGAGACCCAGTACTTC. This encodes CASSYQGAETQYF.

The V call is TRBV7-9, the J call TRBJ2-4, with a possible D match to TRBD2 (5 bases). The CDR3 extends over 13 amino acids. V lost 5 bases to trimming and J lost 11 bases, with 16 bases between them. Looked up from germline, CDR1 is SEHNR and CDR2 is FQNEAQ (reference sequence). The CDR3 spells CASSHGETSVQYF. In DNA, the CDR3 is TGTGCCAGCAGCCACGGGGAGACCAGCGTTCAGTACTTC.

This chain joins TRBV4-1 and TRBJ2-2, with D perhaps matching TRBD2 (6 bases). The ends were cut back, 4 bases at V and 3 bases at J, with 21 bases in the middle. Germline CDR1 MGHRA, CDR2 YSYEKL. CDR3 length equals 18 residues. In DNA form, the CDR3 reads TGCGCCAGCAGCCCGGGACTTCTCCGAAGGGTCGACACCGGGGAGCTGTTTTTT. Its protein product is CASSPGLLRRVDTGELFF.

J is TRBJ2-5 and V is TRBV27; TRBD2 agrees at 13 bases. This CDR3 region has 14 residues. Germline V gene data show CDR1 as MNHEY and CDR2 as SMNVEV (reference sequence). The V segment lost 9 bases and the J segment 5 bases; nucleotides outside the gene matches: 6. The CDR3 nucleotides are TGTGCCAGTAGCCCGACTAGCGGGGGGGAGACCCAGTACTTC. Its translation: CASSPTSGGETQYF.

The V and J genes are TRBV5-1 and TRBJ2-1; TRBD2 aligns across 14 bases. V lost 4 bases to trimming and J lost 9 bases; unmatched junction nucleotides: 9. CDR3 length equals 16 residues. Germline V gene lookup returns CDR1 SGHRS and CDR2 YFSETQ. CDR3 sequence reads: CASSGLGTSGSIEQFF. The CDR3 DNA sequence: TGCGCCAGCAGCGGACTTGGGACTAGCGGGAGCATTGAGCAGTTCTTC.